This T cell receptor beta chain derives from a study of T-cell reconstitution after alpha-beta-depleted transplantation in children. Study-wide results and caveats: After transplant, at about two months, alpha-beta T cells were reportedly derived from several hundred expanded graft clones. Surviving recipient T cells and thymic progenitors underlay high day-60 TCRbeta diversity in some patients. Newly generated T cells supplied most T-cell counts and diversity one year post-transplant.

This clonotype has just a few counts. Antigen unknown. Unique molecular identifiers featured in how the TCRbeta library was prepared. MiXCR was run by TCRdb on the PCR reads, yielding one entry per CDR3 protein. The sample yields 500,000 to 600,000 distinct CDR3 sequences, roughly 30% seen once. The origin of this receptor is a boy in the first two years of life with Wiskott-Aldrich syndrome, due to receive a stem cell transplant. The sample consisted of PBMCs, taken before TCRalphabeta/CD19-depleted stem cell transplant.

In DNA form, the CDR3 reads TGTGCCAGCAAAACGACAGGGGCCATAGGATGGGCCAAAAACATTCAGTACTTC. Translation gives CASKTTGAIGWAKNIQYF. This sequence joins TRBV12-3 or TRBV12-4 and TRBJ2-4; 8 bases match TRBD1. V lost 7 bases to trimming and J lost 1 base; unmatched junction nucleotides: 15. This CDR3 spans 18 amino acids.